This is a list of T cell receptor beta chains from one sample in a study of response to subunit inactivated influenza vaccine. TCRdb redid the calling of the RT-PCR reads with MiXCR, one entry per CDR3 protein. The table includes hundreds of thousands of distinct CDR3 sequences, 12% to 15% detected once. The material sequenced was PBMCs from blood, taken 14 to 15 days before vaccination. All receptors come from a man aged 45 to 65 who received an inactivated influenza vaccine. The CDR3 runs from the conserved cysteine through the conserved F or W. The D gene is left open where the match is weak. Clone size appears in some rows only: once, few, many, or a class for an expanded clone.

CDR3 | DNA | J | length | V | D | size
CSVCWADEQFF | TGCAGCGTCTGCTGGGCGGATGAGCAGTTCTTC | TRBJ2-1 | 11 | TRBV29-1 | NA | NA
CASSLTTGGGTSGNTIYF | TGTGCCAGCAGCTTAACCACGGGAGGGGGGACCTCTGGAAACACCATATATTTT | TRBJ1-3 | 18 | TRBV11-2 | NA | NA
CASSLDARVTGELFF | TGTGCCAGCAGCTTAGATGCCCGGGTCACCGGGGAGCTGTTTTTT | TRBJ2-2 | 15 | TRBV11-3 | NA | NA
CASSLSMTSGRTYEQYF | TGCGCCAGCAGCTTGTCCATGACTAGCGGGAGAACCTACGAGCAGTACTTC | TRBJ2-7 | 17 | TRBV5-1 | TRBD2 | NA
CSAHLTSGMRTGELFF | TGCAGTGCTCACCTCACTAGCGGGATGAGGACCGGGGAGCTGTTTTTT | TRBJ2-2 | 16 | TRBV20-1 | TRBD2 | many
CASSKDRENTEAFF | TGCGCCAGCAGCAAGGACAGGGAGAACACTGAAGCTTTCTTT | TRBJ1-1 | 14 | TRBV5-1 | TRBD1 | NA
CSATALGGIYNEQFF | TGCAGTGCTACCGCACTGGGGGGGATATACAATGAGCAGTTCTTC | TRBJ2-1 | 15 | TRBV20-1 | TRBD2 | few
CASRTSGGAPYNEQFF | TGTGCCAGCAGAACTAGCGGGGGGGCCCCCTACAATGAGCAGTTCTTC | TRBJ2-1 | 16 | TRBV6-1 | TRBD2 | NA
CASSQGTALYQETQYF | TGTGCCAGCAGCCAAGGGACAGCGCTGTACCAAGAGACCCAGTACTTC | TRBJ2-5 | 16 | TRBV4-2 | NA | few
CASSLGSQGGSYNEQFF | TGTGCCAGCAGCTTAGGTTCCCAGGGAGGCTCCTACAATGAGCAGTTCTTC | TRBJ2-1 | 17 | TRBV7-7 | NA | NA
CASSVGQGFSPLHF | TGTGCCAGCAGCGTAGGGCAGGGGTTTTCACCCCTCCACTTT | TRBJ1-6 | 14 | TRBV9 | NA | NA
CATKSGRYPYEQYF | TGTGCCACTAAGAGCGGGAGGTATCCCTACGAGCAGTACTTC | TRBJ2-7 | 14 | TRBV28 | TRBD2 | NA
CASSQGGGVTDTQYF | TGCGCCAGCAGCCAAGGCGGTGGCGTGACAGATACGCAGTATTTT | TRBJ2-3 | 15 | TRBV4-1 | NA | NA
CASGGHFRVYNEQFF | TGTGCCAGCGGAGGGCATTTCCGAGTCTACAATGAGCAGTTCTTC | TRBJ2-1 | 15 | TRBV7-9 | NA | few
CASSLSGLAGVNEQFF | TGTGCCAGCAGTTTATCCGGACTAGCGGGAGTCAATGAGCAGTTCTTC | TRBJ2-1 | 16 | TRBV27 | TRBD2 | few
CASSLTSIGGPRIDIQYF | TGTGCCAGCAGCTTAACGTCTATCGGGGGACCGCGTATAGACATTCAGTACTTC | TRBJ2-4 | 18 | TRBV7-3 | NA | few
CSASLIAVNEQFF | TGCAGTGCTAGTCTAATAGCTGTCAATGAGCAGTTCTTC | TRBJ2-1 | 13 | TRBV20-1 | NA | few
CASSLLGRETYEQYF | TGTGCCAGCAGCCTCTTAGGGCGGGAAACCTACGAGCAGTACTTC | TRBJ2-7 | 15 | TRBV6-1 | NA | NA
CASSLSQGFSGEQYF | TGTGCCAGCAGCTTATCGCAGGGTTTCTCCGGCGAGCAGTACTTC | TRBJ2-7 | 15 | TRBV7-9 | NA | once
CASGGTPGQTTYGYIF | TGTGCCAGCGGAGGAACCCCGGGACAGACTACCTATGGCTACATCTTC | TRBJ1-2 | 16 | TRBV28 | TRBD1 | few
CASSDSLGTYEQYF | TGTGCCAGCAGTGACAGCTTAGGGACCTACGAGCAGTACTTC | TRBJ2-7 | 14 | TRBV12-3/TRBV12-4 | NA | few
CASSPHREPYEQYF | TGTGCCAGCAGCCCCCACAGGGAACCCTACGAGCAGTACTTC | TRBJ2-7 | 14 | TRBV6-1 | NA | few
CASRDRVAEQFF | TGTGCCAGCAGGGACAGGGTGGCTGAGCAGTTCTTC | TRBJ2-1 | 12 | TRBV6-6 | TRBD1 | few